This T cell receptor (beta chain) was sequenced in a study of blood T cells in healthy people across ages. The study, taken as a whole, reports: When one million T cells were used, diversity estimates were thought to be underestimates.

PCR was performed a second time for about 6 to 11 cycles using a sample-barcoded 5' primer and a J-beta primer mix. A template-switch adaptor containing 12 random nucleotides labeled each cDNA molecule. One entry per CDR3 protein, called by TCRdb with MiXCR from the 5' RACE reads. The sample lists about 800,000 distinct CDR3 sequences, about 47% seen once, with less than 20% in the top ten. A remark on this clonotype: Its specificity is not known.

The sequenced material came from blood. The sequence was collected from a man older than 75 in good health.

The CDR3 here is CSVMGSGTSDTQYF. The CDR3 DNA reads TGCAGCGTTATGGGTAGCGGGACTAGCGATACGCAGTATTTT. The chain couples TRBV29-1 to TRBJ2-3, with 9 bases lining up with TRBD2. The J segment lost 6 bases and the V segment lost 5 bases, leaving 9 bases of the junction unmatched. From germline, CDR1 is SQVTM and CDR2 ANQGSEA. The CDR3 contains 14 residues.